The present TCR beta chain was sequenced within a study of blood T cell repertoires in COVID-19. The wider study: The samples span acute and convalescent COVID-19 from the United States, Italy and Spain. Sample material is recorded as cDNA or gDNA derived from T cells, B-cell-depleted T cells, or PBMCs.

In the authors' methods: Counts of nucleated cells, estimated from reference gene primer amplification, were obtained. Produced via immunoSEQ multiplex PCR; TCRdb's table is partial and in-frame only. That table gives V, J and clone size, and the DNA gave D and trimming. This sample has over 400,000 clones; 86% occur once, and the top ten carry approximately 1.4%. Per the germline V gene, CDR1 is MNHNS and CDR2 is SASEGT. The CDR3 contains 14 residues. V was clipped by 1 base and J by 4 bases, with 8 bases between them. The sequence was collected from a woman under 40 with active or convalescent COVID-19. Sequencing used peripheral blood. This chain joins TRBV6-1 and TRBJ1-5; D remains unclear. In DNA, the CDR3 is TGTGCCAGCAGTGAAGAGGTCGGGAATCAGCCCCAGCATTTT. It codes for CASSEEVGNQPQHF.